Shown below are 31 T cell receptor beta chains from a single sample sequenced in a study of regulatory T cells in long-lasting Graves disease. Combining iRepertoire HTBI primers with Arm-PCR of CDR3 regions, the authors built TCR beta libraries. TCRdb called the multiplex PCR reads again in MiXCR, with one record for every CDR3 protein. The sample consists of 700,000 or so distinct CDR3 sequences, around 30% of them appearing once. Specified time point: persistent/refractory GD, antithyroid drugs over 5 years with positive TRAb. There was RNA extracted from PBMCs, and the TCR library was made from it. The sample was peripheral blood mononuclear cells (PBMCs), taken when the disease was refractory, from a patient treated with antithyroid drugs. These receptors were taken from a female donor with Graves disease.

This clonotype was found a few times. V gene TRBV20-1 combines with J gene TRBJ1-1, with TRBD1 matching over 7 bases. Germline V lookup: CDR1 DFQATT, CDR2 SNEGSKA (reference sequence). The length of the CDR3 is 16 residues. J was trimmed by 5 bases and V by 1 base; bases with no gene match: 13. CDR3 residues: CSARGVVGTERTEAFF. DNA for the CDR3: TGCAGTGCTAGAGGCGTCGTAGGGACAGAAAGGACTGAAGCTTTCTTT.

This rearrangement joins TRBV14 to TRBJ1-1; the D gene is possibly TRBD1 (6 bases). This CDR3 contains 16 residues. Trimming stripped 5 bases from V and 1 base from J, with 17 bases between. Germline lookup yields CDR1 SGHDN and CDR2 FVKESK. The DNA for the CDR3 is TGTGCCAGCAGCTATTACCTGACAGGTGGGAACACTGAAGCTTTCTTT. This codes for CASSYYLTGGNTEAFF.

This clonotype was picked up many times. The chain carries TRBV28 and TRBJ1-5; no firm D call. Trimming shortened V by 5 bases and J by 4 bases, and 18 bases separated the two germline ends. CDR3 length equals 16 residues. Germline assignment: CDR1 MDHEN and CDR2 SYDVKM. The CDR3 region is CASSPARYGENQPQHF. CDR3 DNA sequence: TGTGCCAGCAGTCCTGCCCGGTACGGGGAGAATCAGCCCCAGCATTTT.

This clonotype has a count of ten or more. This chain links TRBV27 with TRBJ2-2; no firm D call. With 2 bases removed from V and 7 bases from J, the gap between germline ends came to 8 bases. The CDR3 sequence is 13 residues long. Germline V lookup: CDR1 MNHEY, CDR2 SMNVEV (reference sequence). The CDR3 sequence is CASSLTRGGELFF. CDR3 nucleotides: TGTGCCAGCAGTTTAACGAGAGGCGGGGAGCTGTTTTTT.

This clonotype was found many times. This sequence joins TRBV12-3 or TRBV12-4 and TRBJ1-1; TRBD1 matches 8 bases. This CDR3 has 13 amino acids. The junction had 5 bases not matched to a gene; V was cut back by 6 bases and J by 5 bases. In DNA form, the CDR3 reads TGTGCCAGCAGATCCCAGGGGGCGACTGAAGCTTTCTTT. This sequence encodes CASRSQGATEAFF.

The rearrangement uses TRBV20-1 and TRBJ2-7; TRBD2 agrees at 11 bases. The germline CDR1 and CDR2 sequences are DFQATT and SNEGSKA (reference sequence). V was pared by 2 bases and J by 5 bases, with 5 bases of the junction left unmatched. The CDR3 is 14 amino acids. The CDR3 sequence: CSARLLAGAHEQYF. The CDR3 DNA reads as TGCAGTGCTAGATTACTAGCGGGAGCCCACGAGCAGTACTTC.

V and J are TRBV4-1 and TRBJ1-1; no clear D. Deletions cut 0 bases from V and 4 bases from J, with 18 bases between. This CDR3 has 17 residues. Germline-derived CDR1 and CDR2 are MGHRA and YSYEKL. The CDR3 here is CASSQDARPVIGTEAFF. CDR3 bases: TGCGCCAGCAGCCAAGATGCACGGCCGGTAATCGGCACTGAAGCTTTCTTT.

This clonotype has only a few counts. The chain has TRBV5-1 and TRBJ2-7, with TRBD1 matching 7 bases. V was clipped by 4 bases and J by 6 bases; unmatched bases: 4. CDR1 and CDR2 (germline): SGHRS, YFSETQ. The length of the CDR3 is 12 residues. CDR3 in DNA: TGCGCCAGCAGCCCAGGGACAGTCGAGCAGTACTTC. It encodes CASSPGTVEQYF.

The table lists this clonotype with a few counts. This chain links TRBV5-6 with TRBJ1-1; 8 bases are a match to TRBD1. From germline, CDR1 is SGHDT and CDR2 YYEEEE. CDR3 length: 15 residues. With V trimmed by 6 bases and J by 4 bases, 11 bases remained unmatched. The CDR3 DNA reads TGTGCCAGCAAGCCCTACAGGGGGGGATCCACTGAAGCTTTCTTT. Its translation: CASKPYRGGSTEAFF.

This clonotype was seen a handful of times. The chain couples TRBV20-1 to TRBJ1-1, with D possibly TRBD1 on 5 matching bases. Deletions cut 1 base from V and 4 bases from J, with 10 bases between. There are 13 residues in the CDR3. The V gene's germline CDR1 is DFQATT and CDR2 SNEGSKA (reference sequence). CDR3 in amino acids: CSARGGGSTEAFF. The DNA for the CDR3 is TGCAGTGCTAGAGGCGGGGGGAGCACTGAAGCTTTCTTT.

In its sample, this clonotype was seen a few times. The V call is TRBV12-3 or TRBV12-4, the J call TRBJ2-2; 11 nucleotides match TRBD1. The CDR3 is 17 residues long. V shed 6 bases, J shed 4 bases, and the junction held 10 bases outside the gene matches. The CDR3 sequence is CASSPRTGGAGTGELFF. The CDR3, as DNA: TGTGCCAGCAGCCCCCGGACAGGGGGCGCCGGCACCGGGGAGCTGTTTTTT.

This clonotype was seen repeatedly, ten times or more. For the CDR3, the DNA is TGTGCCAGCACCAGTCGGGGGAACACTGAAGCTTTCTTT. Translated, it gives CASTSRGNTEAFF. The chain is built from TRBV12-3 or TRBV12-4 and TRBJ1-1; no clear D gene. The V and J ends lost 7 bases and 1 base respectively, with 10 bases between them. The CDR3 sequence is 13 residues long.

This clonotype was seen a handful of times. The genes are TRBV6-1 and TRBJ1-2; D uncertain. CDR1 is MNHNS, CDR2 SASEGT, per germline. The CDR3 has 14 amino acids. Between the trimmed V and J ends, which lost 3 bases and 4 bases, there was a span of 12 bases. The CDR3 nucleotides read TGTGCCAGCAGTGACGTGGTTGGTGGCTATGGCTACACCTTC. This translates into CASSDVVGGYGYTF.

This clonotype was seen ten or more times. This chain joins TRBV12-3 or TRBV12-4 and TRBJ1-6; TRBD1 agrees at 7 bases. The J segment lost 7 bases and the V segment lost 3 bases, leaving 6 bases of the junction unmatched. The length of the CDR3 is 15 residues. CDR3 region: CASSFGGQLNSPLHF. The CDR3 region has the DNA TGTGCCAGCAGTTTCGGGGGACAGCTCAATTCACCCCTCCACTTT.

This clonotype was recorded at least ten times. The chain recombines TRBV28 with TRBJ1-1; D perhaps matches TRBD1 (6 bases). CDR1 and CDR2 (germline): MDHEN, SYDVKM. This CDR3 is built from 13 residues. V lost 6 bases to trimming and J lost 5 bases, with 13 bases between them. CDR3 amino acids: CASSLAGVTEAFF. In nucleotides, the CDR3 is TGTGCCAGCAGCTTAGCAGGGGTGACTGAAGCTTTCTTT.

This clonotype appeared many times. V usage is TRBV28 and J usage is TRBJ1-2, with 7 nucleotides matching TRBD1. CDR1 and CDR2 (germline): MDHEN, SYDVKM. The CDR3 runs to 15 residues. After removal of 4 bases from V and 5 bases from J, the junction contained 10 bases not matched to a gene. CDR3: CASSSHPGGRYGYTF. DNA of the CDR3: TGTGCCAGCAGTTCCCACCCAGGGGGTCGGTATGGCTACACCTTC.

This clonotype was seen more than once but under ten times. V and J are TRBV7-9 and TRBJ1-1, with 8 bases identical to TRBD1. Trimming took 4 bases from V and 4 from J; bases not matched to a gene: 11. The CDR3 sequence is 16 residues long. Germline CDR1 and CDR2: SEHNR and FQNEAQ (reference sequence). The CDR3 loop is CASSSLTGEVTTEAFF. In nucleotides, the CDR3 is TGTGCCAGCAGCTCGTTGACAGGGGAGGTTACCACTGAAGCTTTCTTT.

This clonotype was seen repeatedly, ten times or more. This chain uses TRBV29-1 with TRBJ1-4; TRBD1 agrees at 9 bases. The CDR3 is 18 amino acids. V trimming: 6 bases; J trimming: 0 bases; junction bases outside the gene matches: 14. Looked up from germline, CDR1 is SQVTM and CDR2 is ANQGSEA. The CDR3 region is CSVAGTGRAGATNEKLFF. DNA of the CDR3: TGCAGCGTGGCCGGGACAGGGCGAGCGGGGGCAACTAATGAAAAACTGTTTTTT.

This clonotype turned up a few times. As DNA, the CDR3 is TGTGCCAGCAGTTACTCCCCTCCAGGGATGAACACTGAAGCTTTCTTT. This gives the protein CASSYSPPGMNTEAFF. The chain has TRBV27 and TRBJ1-1; tentative D call: TRBD1 (5 bases). The ends were cut back, 4 bases at V and 0 bases at J, with 15 bases in the middle. Germline-derived CDR1 and CDR2 are MNHEY and SMNVEV (reference sequence). The CDR3 covers 16 residues.

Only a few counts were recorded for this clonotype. The CDR3, as DNA: TGTGCCAGCAGGAAGGGACAGGGGCGTAAGGACACTGAAGCTTTCTTT. Protein: CASRKGQGRKDTEAFF. The chain uses TRBV28 and TRBJ1-1; 10 bases fit TRBD1. Germline-derived CDR1 and CDR2 are MDHEN and SYDVKM. The CDR3 runs to 16 residues. V was pared by 6 bases and J by 3 bases, with 10 bases of the junction left unmatched.

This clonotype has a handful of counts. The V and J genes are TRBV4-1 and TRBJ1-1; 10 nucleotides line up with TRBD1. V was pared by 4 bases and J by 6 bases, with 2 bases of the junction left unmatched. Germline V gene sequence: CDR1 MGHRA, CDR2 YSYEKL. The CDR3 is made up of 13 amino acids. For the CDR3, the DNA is TGCGCCAGCAGCCTCGGGACAGGGGCTGAAGCTTTCTTT. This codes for CASSLGTGAEAFF.

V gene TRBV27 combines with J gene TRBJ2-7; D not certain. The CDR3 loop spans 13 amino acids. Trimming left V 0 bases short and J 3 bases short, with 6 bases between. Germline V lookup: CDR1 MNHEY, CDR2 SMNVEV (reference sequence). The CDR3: CASSLSRGYEQYF. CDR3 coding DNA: TGTGCCAGCAGTTTATCCCGAGGCTACGAGCAGTACTTC.

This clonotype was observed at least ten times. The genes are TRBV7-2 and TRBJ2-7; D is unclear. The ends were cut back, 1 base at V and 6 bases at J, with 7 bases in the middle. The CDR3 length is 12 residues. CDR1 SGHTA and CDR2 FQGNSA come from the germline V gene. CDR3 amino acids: CASSLVIGEQYF. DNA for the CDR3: TGTGCCAGCAGCTTAGTTATTGGCGAGCAGTACTTC.

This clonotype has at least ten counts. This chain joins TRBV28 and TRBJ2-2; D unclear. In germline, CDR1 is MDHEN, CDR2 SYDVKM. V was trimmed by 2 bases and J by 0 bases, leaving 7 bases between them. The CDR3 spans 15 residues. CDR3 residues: CASSLPRANTGELFF. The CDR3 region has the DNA TGTGCCAGCAGTTTACCCCGGGCGAACACCGGGGAGCTGTTTTTT.

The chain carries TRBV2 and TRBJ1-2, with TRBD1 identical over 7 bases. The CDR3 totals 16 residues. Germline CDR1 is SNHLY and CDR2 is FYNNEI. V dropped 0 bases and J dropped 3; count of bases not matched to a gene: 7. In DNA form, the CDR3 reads TGTGCCAGCAGTGAAGCGGGGACAGTTTATCACTATGGCTACACCTTC. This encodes CASSEAGTVYHYGYTF.

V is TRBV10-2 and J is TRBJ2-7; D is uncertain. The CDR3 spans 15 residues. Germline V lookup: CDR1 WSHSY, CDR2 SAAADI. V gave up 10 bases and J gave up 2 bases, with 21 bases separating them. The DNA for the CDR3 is TGCGCCAACTCTCCGAGACTCACGAGCACCTACGAGCAGTACTTC. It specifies CANSPRLTSTYEQYF.

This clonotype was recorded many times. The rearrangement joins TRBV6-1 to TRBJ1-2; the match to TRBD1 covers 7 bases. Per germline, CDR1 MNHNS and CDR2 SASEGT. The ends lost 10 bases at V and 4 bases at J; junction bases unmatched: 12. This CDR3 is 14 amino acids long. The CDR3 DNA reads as TGTGCCACCGGGGGACAGCTTCCGCTCTATGGCTACACCTTC. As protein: CATGGQLPLYGYTF.

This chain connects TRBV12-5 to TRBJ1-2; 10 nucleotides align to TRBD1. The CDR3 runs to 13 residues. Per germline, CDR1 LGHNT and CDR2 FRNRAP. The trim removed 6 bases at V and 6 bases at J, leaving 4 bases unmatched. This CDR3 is CASGRTGGNGYTF. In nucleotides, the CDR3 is TGTGCTAGTGGGCGGACAGGGGGTAATGGCTACACCTTC. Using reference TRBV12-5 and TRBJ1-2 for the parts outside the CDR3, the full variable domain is DARVTQTPRHKVTEMGQEVTMRCQPILGHNTVFWYRQTMMQGLELLAYFRNRAPLDDSGMPKDRFSAEMPDATLATLKIQPSEPRDSAVYFCASGRTGGNGYTFGSGTRLTVV.

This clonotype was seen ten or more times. The CDR3 nucleotides are TGTGCCAGCAGTTTAAAAGGGGCGGGCAATCAGCCCCAGCATTTT. This translates into CASSLKGAGNQPQHF. This chain uses TRBV28 with TRBJ1-5, with TRBD1 as a possible D gene (5 bases). Deletions cut 2 bases from V and 2 bases from J, with 10 bases between. This CDR3 has 15 amino acids. Germline lookup yields CDR1 MDHEN and CDR2 SYDVKM.

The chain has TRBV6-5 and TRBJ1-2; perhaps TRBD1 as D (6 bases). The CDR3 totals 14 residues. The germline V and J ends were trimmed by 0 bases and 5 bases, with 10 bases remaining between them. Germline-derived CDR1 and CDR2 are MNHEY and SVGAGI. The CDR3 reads CASSYSGGEYGYTF. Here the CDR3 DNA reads TGTGCCAGCAGTTACTCAGGGGGAGAGTATGGCTACACCTTC.

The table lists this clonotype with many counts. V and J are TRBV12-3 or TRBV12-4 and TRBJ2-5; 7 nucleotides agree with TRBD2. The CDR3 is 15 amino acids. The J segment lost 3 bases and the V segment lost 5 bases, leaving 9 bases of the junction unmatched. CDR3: CASSLHFGGKETQYF. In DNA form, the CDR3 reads TGTGCCAGCAGTCTCCATTTCGGGGGGAAAGAGACCCAGTACTTC.